These 28 T cell receptor beta chains came from one sample sequenced in a study of T cell responses to AZD1222 COVID-19 vaccine. Method: immunoSEQ multiplex PCR; TCRdb's copy keeps in-frame clones and lacks some. The sample carries 140,000 to 150,000 clones, 75% to 85% recorded once. Specimen: peripheral blood, collected on day 0 of MenACWY control vaccination. The receptors were gathered from an adult in good health.

This clone was counted a few times. CDR3 sequence reads: CASSEQGPPNEQFF. The DNA of the CDR3 is TGTGCCAGCAGTGAACAGGGACCCCCCAATGAGCAGTTCTTC. The chain uses TRBV6-1 and TRBJ2-1; D tentatively fits TRBD1 or TRBD2 (5 bases each). CDR1 is MNHNS and CDR2 is SASEGT in the germline V gene. Trimming stripped 2 bases from V and 6 bases from J, with 11 bases between. The CDR3 runs 14 residues.

V is TRBV6-5 and J is TRBJ1-1; 7 positions agree with TRBD1. Looked up from germline, CDR1 is MNHEY and CDR2 is SVGAGI. V lost 6 bases and J lost 4; bases outside the gene matches: 5. The CDR3 runs 13 residues. The CDR3 DNA is TGTGCCAGCAGAGAGACAGGGACCACTGAAGCTTTCTTT. It translates to CASRETGTTEAFF.

This sequence joins TRBV9 and TRBJ1-1; the match to TRBD1 covers 8 bases. V was pared by 10 bases and J by 4 bases, with 6 bases of the junction left unmatched. The germline gives CDR1 SGDLS, CDR2 YYNGEE. The CDR3 runs 12 residues. DNA of the CDR3: TGTGCCTCCGGGACAGGCGGCACTGAAGCTTTCTTT. It codes for CASGTGGTEAFF.

This clone showed up just a few times. This may stem from a read error, because a much larger clone lies one nucleotide away. The same CDR3 can be traced to other DNA sequences in this sample. The chain employs TRBV7-3 and TRBJ1-1; D remains unclear. CDR3 length: 13 residues. Trimming took 2 bases from V and 0 from J, leaving 4 bases between them. Germline V gene lookup returns CDR1 SGHTA and CDR2 FQGTGA. The CDR3 DNA sequence: TGTGCCAGCAGCTTATCCATGAACACTGAAGCTTTCTTT. Translation: CASSLSMNTEAFF.

This chain links TRBV15 with TRBJ1-2, with D perhaps TRBD1 (5 bases). Germline assignment: CDR1 LNHNV and CDR2 YYDKDF (reference sequence). The V end was cut by 2 bases, the J end by 7 bases, with 11 bases between. The CDR3 has 13 residues. CDR3 region: CATSRQGDAGYTF. CDR3 DNA sequence: TGTGCCACCAGCAGACAGGGCGATGCTGGCTACACCTTC. The variable domain in full, completed from reference TRBV15 and TRBJ1-2, reads DAMVIQNPRYQVTQFGKPVTLSCSQTLNHNVMYWYQQKSSQAPKLLFHYYDKDFNNEADTPDNFQSRRPNTSFCFLDIRSPGLGDTAMYLCATSRQGDAGYTFGSGTRLTVV.

The J gene is TRBJ2-3, the V gene TRBV18; 11 bases line up with TRBD1. Germline V CDR1 and CDR2: KGHSH, LQKENI. V was pared by 6 bases and J by 1 base, with 6 bases of the junction left unmatched. The CDR3 contains 16 residues. For the CDR3, the DNA is TGTGCCAGCTCGGGACAGGGGGTCGGGGGCACAGATACGCAGTATTTT. This encodes CASSGQGVGGTDTQYF. The full variable domain, its missing parts supplied by reference TRBV18 and TRBJ2-3, is NAGVMQNPRHLVRRRGQEARLRCSPMKGHSHVYWYRQLPEEGLKFMVYLQKENIIDESGMPKERFSAEFPKEGPSILRIQQVVRGDSAAYFCASSGQGVGGTDTQYFGPGTRLTVL.

This chain links TRBV7-7 with TRBJ2-3; the D call may be TRBD1 or TRBD2 (6 bases each). The CDR3 runs 15 residues. Trimming removed 2 bases at V and 4 bases at J, with 13 bases between. Germline V CDR1 and CDR2: SSHAT, FNYEAQ (reference sequence). The CDR3 coding sequence is TGTGCCAGCAGCTTAAGGGACGGGGGCCCAGATACGCAGTATTTT. It is translated as CASSLRDGGPDTQYF. The whole variable domain, filled in from reference TRBV7-7 and TRBJ2-3, reads GAGVSQSPRYKVTKRGQDVTLRCDPISSHATLYWYQQALGQGPEFLTYFNYEAQPDKSGLPSDRFSAERPEGSISTLTIQRTEQRDSAMYRCASSLRDGGPDTQYFGPGTRLTVL.

The V gene is TRBV27, the J gene TRBJ2-7; D possibly uses TRBD1 or TRBD2 (5 bases each). CDR1 and CDR2 (germline): MNHEY, SMNVEV (reference sequence). The CDR3 spans 14 residues. V was shortened by 0 bases and J by 4 bases, with 10 bases between the two germline ends. The CDR3 protein is CASSLSWGPYEQYF. Written as DNA, the CDR3 is TGTGCCAGCAGTTTATCCTGGGGACCTTACGAGCAGTACTTC.

This clone was counted once. V gene TRBV6-5 combines with J gene TRBJ2-7; 7 bases match TRBD1. Germline-derived CDR1 and CDR2 are MNHEY and SVGAGI. Unmatched junction bases numbered 6, after V lost 0 bases and J lost 1 base. The CDR3 totals 16 residues. The CDR3 DNA follows: TGTGCCAGCAGTTACTCAAGGGACAGTCAGTCCTACGAGCAGTACTTC. Amino acids: CASSYSRDSQSYEQYF.

This sequence joins TRBV6-2 or TRBV6-3 and TRBJ1-1; D is unresolved. The CDR3 is 15 residues long. Between the trimmed V and J ends, which lost 2 bases and 6 bases, there was a span of 16 bases. Germline lookup yields CDR1 MNHEY and CDR2 SVGEGT. The CDR3 nucleotides are TGTGCCAGCAGTTACGCGGACCGGGTAGTTGCTGAAGCTTTCTTT. It codes for CASSYADRVVAEAFF.

The chain has TRBV24-1 and TRBJ2-1, with 13 bases aligning to TRBD2. The germline gives CDR1 KGHDR, CDR2 SFDVKD. CDR3 size: 18 residues. Trimming removed 2 bases from V and 4 bases from J; junction bases left unmatched: 7. CDR3 nucleotide sequence: TGTGCCACCAGTGATTCCAAGACTAGCGGGGGGACGTACAATGAGCAGTTCTTC. It yields the protein CATSDSKTSGGTYNEQFF.

J is TRBJ1-2 and V is TRBV30; 8 nucleotides agree with TRBD1. Germline V lookup: CDR1 GTSNPN, CDR2 SVGIG (reference sequence). After removal of 8 bases from V and 8 bases from J, the junction contained 13 bases not matched to a gene. CDR3 length: 13 amino acids. In DNA form, the CDR3 reads TGTGCCGACCTACAACTGACAGGGGCCGGCTACACCTTC. Translated, it gives CADLQLTGAGYTF.

The chain combines TRBV2 with TRBJ1-1; D call uncertain. Trimming took off 2 bases at V and 3 bases at J, with 7 bases between the two ends. The CDR3 has 13 residues. Per germline, CDR1 SNHLY and CDR2 FYNNEI. CDR3 sequence (DNA): TGTGCCAGCAGTGAAACAGCGGACACTGAAGCTTTCTTT. Its translation: CASSETADTEAFF.

The V call is TRBV5-6, the J call TRBJ1-1, with D maybe TRBD1 (6 bases). This CDR3 has 13 amino acids. CDR1 is SGHDT and CDR2 is YYEEEE in the germline V gene. The V and J ends lost 2 bases and 5 bases respectively, with 10 bases between them. CDR3 amino acids: CASSFGGRTEAFF. CDR3 in DNA: TGTGCCAGCAGCTTTGGGGGGCGGACTGAAGCTTTCTTT.

CDR3: CASSLGGAGEQFF. The DNA for the CDR3 is TGTGCCAGCAGTCTCGGGGGGGCCGGTGAGCAGTTCTTC. The chain employs TRBV12-3 or TRBV12-4 and TRBJ2-1; 8 nucleotides line up with TRBD2. V gave up 5 bases and J gave up 9 bases; unmatched junction bases: 6. This CDR3 comprises 13 residues.

V and J are TRBV29-1 and TRBJ2-7; 7 positions agree with TRBD1. Trimming took 6 bases from V and 2 from J; bases not matched to a gene: 4. The germline gives CDR1 SQVTM, CDR2 ANQGSEA. CDR3 length: 12 residues. Here the CDR3 reads CSVRDSAYEQYV. The CDR3 coding sequence is TGCAGCGTCCGGGACAGCGCCTACGAGCAGTACGTC.

This clone was counted ten times or more. In nucleotides, the CDR3 is TGTGCCAGCAGAAAAGGGACAGGGCCCACAGATACGCAGTATTTT. Translation gives CASRKGTGPTDTQYF. The chain couples TRBV6-4 to TRBJ2-3; 9 bases align to TRBD1. The CDR3 is made up of 15 amino acids. Germline loops: CDR1 MRHNA, CDR2 SNTAGT. V was pared by 6 bases and J by 2 bases, with 6 bases of the junction left unmatched.

This sequence joins TRBV11-3 and TRBJ1-2, with D uncertain. The length of the CDR3 is 13 residues. Trimming removed 3 bases from V and 7 bases from J, with 12 bases in between. From germline, CDR1 is SGHNT and CDR2 YENEEA. The chain's CDR3 is CASSFPAGVGYTF. The CDR3 region has the DNA TGTGCCAGCAGCTTCCCGGCGGGAGTTGGCTACACCTTC. The complete variable domain, with remaining parts taken from reference TRBV11-3 and TRBJ1-2, reads EAGVVQSPRYKIIEKKQPVAFWCNPISGHNTLYWYLQNLGQGPELLIRYENEEAVDDSQLPKDRFSAERLKGVDSTLKIQPAELGDSAVYLCASSFPAGVGYTFGSGTRLTVV.

The chain links TRBV19 to TRBJ1-4; D remains unclear. The V and J ends lost 1 base and 8 bases respectively, with 8 bases between them. Germline V CDR1 and CDR2: LNHDA, SQIVND (reference sequence). CDR3 length equals 13 residues. CDR3: CASSIGGREKLFF. The CDR3 DNA is TGTGCCAGTAGTATAGGAGGACGGGAAAAACTGTTTTTT.

The chain links TRBV11-2 to TRBJ1-4; D call uncertain. Germline assignment: CDR1 SGHAT and CDR2 FQNNGV. The V gene lost 3 bases and the J gene lost 8 bases, with 10 bases spanning the gap. CDR3 length: 13 amino acids. Here the CDR3 reads CASSFSEWEKLFF. In DNA, the CDR3 is TGTGCCAGCAGCTTTTCGGAGTGGGAAAAACTGTTTTTT. The full variable domain, with the rest looked up from reference TRBV11-2 and TRBJ1-4, is EAGVAQSPRYKIIEKRQSVAFWCNPISGHATLYWYQQILGQGPKLLIQFQNNGVVDDSQLPKDRFSAERLKGVDSTLKIQPAKLEDSAVYLCASSFSEWEKLFFGSGTQLSVL.

This CDR3 reads CASSPLQAGGGYTF. The CDR3 DNA sequence: TGTGCCAGCAGCCCGCTTCAGGCCGGGGGTGGCTACACCTTC. The V gene is TRBV6-5, the J gene TRBJ1-2, with a weak D call TRBD1 (5 bases). With 6 bases removed from V and 7 bases from J, the gap between germline ends came to 18 bases. Germline V gene data show CDR1 as MNHEY and CDR2 as SVGAGI. The CDR3 spans 14 residues.

This clone has a single count. The chain is built from TRBV9 and TRBJ2-6; D perhaps matches TRBD2 (5 bases). The CDR3 contains 15 residues. CDR1 is SGDLS and CDR2 is YYNGEE in the germline V gene. Trimming cost V 3 bases and J 0 bases, with 7 bases left between them. The CDR3 here is CASSEAGSGANVLTF. In DNA, the CDR3 is TGTGCCAGCAGCGAGGCGGGCTCTGGGGCCAACGTCCTGACTTTC.

DNA of the CDR3: TGCGCCAGTCTTCTCCACGAAAAACTGTTTTTT. Translation: CASLLHEKLFF. This chain links TRBV5-1 with TRBJ1-4; no clear D gene. CDR1 and CDR2 from the germline V gene are SGHRS and YFSETQ. The length of the CDR3 is 11 residues. With 8 bases removed from V and 8 bases from J, the gap between germline ends came to 10 bases.

The chain combines TRBV7-6 with TRBJ2-3; a weak D match, TRBD2 (6 bases). Between the trimmed V and J ends, which lost 3 bases and 9 bases, there was a span of 7 bases. Germline V gene lookup returns CDR1 SGHVS and CDR2 FNYEAQ. The CDR3 runs to 11 residues. Written as DNA, the CDR3 is TGTGCCAGCAGCTTGGGGGGAACGCAGTATTTT. Its translation is CASSLGGTQYF. Complete variable domain (other parts from reference TRBV7-6 and TRBJ2-3): GAGVSQSPRYKVTKRGQDVALRCDPISGHVSLYWYRQALGQGPEFLTYFNYEAQQDKSGLPNDRFSAERPEGSISTLTIQRTEQRDSAMYRCASSLGGTQYFGPGTRLTVL.

The chain has TRBV6-2 or TRBV6-3 and TRBJ1-1; 7 bases map to TRBD1. The germline CDR1 and CDR2 sequences are MNHEY and SVGEGT. Unmatched junction bases numbered 0, after V lost 5 bases and J lost 6 bases. The CDR3 extends over 11 amino acids. The CDR3 DNA reads TGTGCCAGCAGTCAGGGGGCTGAAGCTTTCTTT. Translating gives CASSQGAEAFF.

This clone was counted between two and nine times. The chain couples TRBV3-1 (or the pseudogene TRBV3-2) to TRBJ1-2; D is unclear. CDR1 is LGHDT, CDR2 YNNKEL, per germline (reference sequence). Between the trimmed V and J ends, which lost 0 bases and 7 bases, there was a span of 15 bases. The CDR3 loop spans 15 amino acids. The CDR3 reads CASSQDRTGRGGYTF. As DNA, the CDR3 is TGTGCCAGCAGCCAAGATAGGACGGGCCGTGGTGGCTACACCTTC.

The chain recombines TRBV3-1 (or the pseudogene TRBV3-2) with TRBJ1-2, with D unresolved. Trimming cost V 3 bases and J 0 bases, with 11 bases left between them. Germline-derived CDR1 and CDR2 are LGHDT and YNNKEL (reference sequence). There are 15 residues in the CDR3. CDR3 region: CASSHGGTPNYGYTF. The CDR3 DNA is TGTGCCAGCAGCCATGGAGGAACGCCTAACTATGGCTACACCTTC.

The chain has TRBV7-6 and TRBJ2-1, with D perhaps given as TRBD1 or TRBD2 (5 bases each). Germline CDR1 and CDR2: SGHVS and FNYEAQ. The CDR3 consists of 17 residues. Trimming took off 5 bases at V and 0 bases at J, with 17 bases between the two ends. CDR3 protein: CASSRGRTRRSYNEQFF. CDR3 DNA sequence: TGTGCCAGCAGCAGGGGACGGACTCGGCGCTCCTACAATGAGCAGTTCTTC.